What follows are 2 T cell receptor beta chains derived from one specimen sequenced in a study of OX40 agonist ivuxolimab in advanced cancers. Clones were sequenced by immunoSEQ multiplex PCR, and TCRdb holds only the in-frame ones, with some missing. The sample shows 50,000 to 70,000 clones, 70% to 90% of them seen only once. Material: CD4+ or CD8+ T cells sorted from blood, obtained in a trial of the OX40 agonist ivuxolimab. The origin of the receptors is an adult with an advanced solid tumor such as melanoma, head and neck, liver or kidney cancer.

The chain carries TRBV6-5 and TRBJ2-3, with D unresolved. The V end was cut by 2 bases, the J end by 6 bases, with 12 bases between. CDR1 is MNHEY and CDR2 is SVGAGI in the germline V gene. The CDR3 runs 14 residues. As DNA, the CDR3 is TGTGCCAGCAGTTACGGTTTCCGCCCGGATACGCAGTATTTT. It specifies CASSYGFRPDTQYF.

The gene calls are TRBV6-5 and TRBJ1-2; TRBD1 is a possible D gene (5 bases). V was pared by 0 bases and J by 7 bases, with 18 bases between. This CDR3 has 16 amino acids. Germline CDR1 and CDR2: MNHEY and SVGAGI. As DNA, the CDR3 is TGTGCCAGCAGTTACTCGGAGGGACCGAGGGTCGGTGGCTACACCTTC. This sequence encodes CASSYSEGPRVGGYTF.